The 14 T cell receptor beta chains below were found in one sample sequenced in a study of vaccination and CD4 T cells after COVID-19. Regarding time point: late sampling 161 to 241 days after vaccination in a few convalescent patients. Treatment meaning: approximately 10-day PBMC culture with coronavirus spike peptide pools or control peptides (ViraFEST assay). Their specific antigens are unknown. The Oncomine TCR Beta short-read assay was what sequenced the DNA obtained from cultured CD4+ T cells. One entry per CDR3 protein, called by TCRdb with MiXCR from the PCR reads. This sample yields 15,000 to 20,000 distinct CDR3 sequences, of which 44% are seen a single time; roughly 15% belongs to the top ten. This material consisted of CD4+ T cells from blood, cultured in vitro, taken about 7 months after SARS-CoV-2 vaccination. The source is a human donor who had recovered from COVID-19.

V is TRBV20-1 and J is TRBJ2-1, with unresolved D. The CDR3 loop spans 12 amino acids. CDR1 is DFQATT and CDR2 is SNEGSKA in the germline V gene (reference sequence). V was cut by 3 bases and J by 8 bases, with 11 bases left in between. The CDR3 bases are TGCAGTGCTAGTTCCCGGGTCTATGAGCAGTTCTTC. It translates to CSASSRVYEQFF.

CDR3 sequence reads: CASSQDRDYGYTF. In DNA, the CDR3 is TGTGCCAGCAGCCAAGACAGGGACTATGGCTACACCTTC. The rearrangement links TRBV5-6 to TRBJ1-2; 7 bases agree with TRBD1. Looked up from germline, CDR1 is SGHDT and CDR2 is YYEEEE. V shed 4 bases and J 3 bases; nucleotides not matched to a gene: 3. The CDR3 totals 13 residues.

The J gene is TRBJ2-1, the V gene TRBV7-3; D is possibly TRBD1 or TRBD2 (7 bases each). V was shortened by 5 bases and J by 10 bases, with 24 bases between the two germline ends. This CDR3 is built from 16 residues. Germline-derived CDR1 and CDR2 are SGHTA and FQGTGA. In DNA, the CDR3 is TGTGCCAGCAGCCCCCAGGGAGGGGGCACCCTTTGGGAGCAGTTCTTC. This gives the protein CASSPQGGGTLWEQFF.

The CDR3 loop is CASSTPSGGKTDTQYF. In DNA, the CDR3 is TGTGCCAGCAGCACCCCTAGCGGGGGGAAAACAGATACGCAGTATTTT. The chain has TRBV7-2 and TRBJ2-3; 11 bases are a match to TRBD2. The CDR3 totals 16 residues. J gave up 3 bases and V 5 bases, and 7 bases lay outside the gene matches. Germline CDR1 and CDR2: SGHTA and FQGNSA. Using reference TRBV7-2 and TRBJ2-3 for the parts outside the CDR3, the full variable domain is GAGVSQSPSNKVTEKGKDVELRCDPISGHTALYWYRQSLGQGLEFLIYFQGNSAPDKSGLPSDRFSAERTGGSVSTLTIQRTQQEDSAVYLCASSTPSGGKTDTQYFGPGTRLTVL.

The chain joins TRBV12-3 or TRBV12-4 to TRBJ1-1; no clear D gene. This CDR3 has 12 residues. V was cut by 6 bases and J by 4 bases, with 9 bases left in between. CDR3 loop: CASSAYSTEAFF. CDR3 in DNA: TGTGCCAGCAGCGCATACAGCACTGAAGCTTTCTTT.

This clonotype showed up just a few times. This chain links TRBV7-2 with TRBJ2-2; D is uncertain. Deletions cut 2 bases from V and 2 bases from J, with 9 bases between. CDR3 size: 15 residues. Germline V gives CDR1 SGHTA, CDR2 FQGNSA. CDR3 residues: CASSLSLGNTGELFF. In DNA, the CDR3 is TGTGCCAGCAGCTTAAGCCTGGGCAACACCGGGGAGCTGTTTTTT.

This clonotype turned up a few times. The chain has TRBV6-2 or TRBV6-3 and TRBJ1-6; 9 nucleotides line up with TRBD1. This CDR3 is 16 amino acids long. The V segment lost 6 bases and the J segment 2 bases; nucleotides outside the gene matches: 5. The germline V gene encodes CDR1 MNHEY and CDR2 SVGEGT. For the CDR3, the DNA is TGTGCCAGCAGCGACAGGGGGGCGGCCTATAATTCACCCCTCCACTTT. Protein product: CASSDRGAAYNSPLHF.

V usage is TRBV19 and J usage is TRBJ1-1; D gene ambiguous. The CDR3 contains 14 residues. From germline, CDR1 is LNHDA and CDR2 SQIVND (reference sequence). The V and J ends lost 3 bases and 0 bases respectively, with 8 bases between them. The CDR3 DNA reads TGTGCCAGTAGTATCGGGCACTTGAACACTGAAGCTTTCTTT. Encoded protein: CASSIGHLNTEAFF.

This clonotype is labeled as medium-sized (0.01 to 0.1%). The V call is TRBV7-2, the J call TRBJ2-3, with 11 bases matching TRBD2. CDR3 length: 14 amino acids. Germline V lookup: CDR1 SGHTA, CDR2 FQGNSA. V dropped 4 bases and J dropped 8; count of bases not matched to a gene: 5. This CDR3 is CASSSRLAGLTQYF. Written as DNA, the CDR3 is TGTGCCAGCAGCTCTAGACTAGCGGGGCTTACGCAGTATTTT.

This clonotype has more than one count but fewer than ten. The chain links TRBV11-3 to TRBJ1-1; D uncertain. Trimming pared 2 bases from V and 2 bases from J, leaving 6 bases between. Germline V gene data show CDR1 as SGHNT and CDR2 as YENEEA. The CDR3 totals 13 residues. The CDR3 here is CASSLRPNTEAFF. The CDR3, as DNA: TGTGCCAGCAGCTTAAGACCAAACACTGAAGCTTTCTTT.

This chain connects TRBV7-9 to TRBJ2-5, with D possibly matching TRBD1 (6 bases). CDR1 SEHNR and CDR2 FQNEAQ come from the germline V gene (reference sequence). V lost 4 bases and J 4 bases, leaving 13 bases between the germline ends. The CDR3 length is 14 residues. The CDR3 bases are TGTGCCAGCAGCTCTCCACAGGGTATAGAGACCCAGTACTTC. Translation: CASSSPQGIETQYF.

This clonotype was seen only a few times. V and J are TRBV7-2 and TRBJ2-5; tentative D call: TRBD1 (6 bases). The V and J ends lost 1 base and 5 bases respectively, with 11 bases between them. The CDR3 covers 14 residues. The germline gives CDR1 SGHTA, CDR2 FQGNSA. This CDR3 is CASSLDPGDETQYF. As DNA, the CDR3 is TGTGCCAGCAGCTTAGACCCAGGGGATGAGACCCAGTACTTC.

In this sample, this clonotype turned up a few times. The chain carries TRBV20-1 and TRBJ2-4; D is uncertain. The CDR3 has 14 residues. Germline V CDR1 and CDR2: DFQATT, SNEGSKA (reference sequence). The germline V and J ends were trimmed by 6 bases and 4 bases, with 16 bases remaining between them. CDR3 nucleotides: TGCAGTGCCTCAAGTTCCCCGCCAAAAAACATTCAGTACTTC. Amino acids: CSASSSPPKNIQYF.

The sample holds a few counts of this clonotype. The rearrangement links TRBV20-1 to TRBJ2-3; TRBD2 matches 11 bases. The germline V gene has CDR1 DFQATT and CDR2 SNEGSKA (reference sequence). This CDR3 contains 14 residues. The ends lost 7 bases at V and 1 base at J; junction bases unmatched: 4. The CDR3 nucleotides read TGCAGTGGATTGACTAGCGGGGGCACAGATACGCAGTATTTT. This translates into CSGLTSGGTDTQYF.